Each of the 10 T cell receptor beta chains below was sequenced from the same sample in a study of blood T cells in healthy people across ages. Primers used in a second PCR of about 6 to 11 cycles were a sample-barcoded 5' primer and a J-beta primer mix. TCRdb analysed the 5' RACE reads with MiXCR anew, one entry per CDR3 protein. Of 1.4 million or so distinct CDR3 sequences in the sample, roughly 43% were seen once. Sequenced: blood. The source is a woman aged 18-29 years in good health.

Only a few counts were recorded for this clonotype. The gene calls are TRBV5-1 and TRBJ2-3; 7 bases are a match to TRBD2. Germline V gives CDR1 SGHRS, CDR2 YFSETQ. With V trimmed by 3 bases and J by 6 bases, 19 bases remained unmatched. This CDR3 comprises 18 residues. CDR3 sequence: CASSSGKRTTFGRDTQYF. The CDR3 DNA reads TGCGCCAGCAGCTCTGGTAAACGAACTACCTTCGGGAGGGATACGCAGTATTTT.

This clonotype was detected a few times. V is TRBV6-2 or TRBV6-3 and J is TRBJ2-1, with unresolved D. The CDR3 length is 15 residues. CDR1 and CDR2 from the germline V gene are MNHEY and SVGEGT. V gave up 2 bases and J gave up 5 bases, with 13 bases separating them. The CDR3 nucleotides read TGTGCCAGCAGTTACGGTCTGGTTTCGAACAATGAGCAGTTCTTC. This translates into CASSYGLVSNNEQFF.

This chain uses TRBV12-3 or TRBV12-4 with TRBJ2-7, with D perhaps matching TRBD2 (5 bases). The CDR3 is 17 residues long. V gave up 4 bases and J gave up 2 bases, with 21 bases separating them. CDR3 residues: CASSYKGLAINPYEQYF. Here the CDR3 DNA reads TGTGCCAGCAGTTACAAAGGTCTAGCCATAAATCCCTACGAGCAGTACTTC.

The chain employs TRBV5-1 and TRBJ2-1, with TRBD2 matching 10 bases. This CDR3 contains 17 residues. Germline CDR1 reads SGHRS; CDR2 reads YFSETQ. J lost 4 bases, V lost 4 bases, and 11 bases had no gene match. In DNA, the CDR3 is TGCGCCAGCAGCCCAACCACTTTTAGCGGGGGGTACAATGAGCAGTTCTTC. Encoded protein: CASSPTTFSGGYNEQFF. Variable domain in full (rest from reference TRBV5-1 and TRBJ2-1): KAGVTQTPRYLIKTRGQQVTLSCSPISGHRSVSWYQQTPGQGLQFLFEYFSETQRNKGNFPGRFSGRQFSNSRSEMNVSTLELGDSALYLCASSPTTFSGGYNEQFFGPGTRLTVL.

CDR3 sequence: CAISETDTQYF. The CDR3 nucleotides read TGTGCCATCAGTGAAACAGATACGCAGTATTTT. The chain joins TRBV10-3 to TRBJ2-3; D is uncertain. V dropped 3 bases and J dropped 3 bases, with 1 base sitting between them. Germline V lookup: CDR1 ENHRY, CDR2 SYGVKD. The length of the CDR3 is 11 residues.

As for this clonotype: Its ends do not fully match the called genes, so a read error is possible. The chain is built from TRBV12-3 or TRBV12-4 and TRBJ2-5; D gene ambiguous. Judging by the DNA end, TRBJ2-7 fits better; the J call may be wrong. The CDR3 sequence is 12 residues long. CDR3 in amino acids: CVSSLKDYEQYF. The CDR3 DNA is TGTGTCAGCAGTTTAAAGGACTACGAGCAGTACTTC.

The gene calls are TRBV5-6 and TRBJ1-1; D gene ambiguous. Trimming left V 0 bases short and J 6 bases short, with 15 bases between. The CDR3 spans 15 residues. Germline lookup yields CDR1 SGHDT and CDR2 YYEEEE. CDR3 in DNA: TGTGCCAGCAGCTTGGGCGGGGTTCGATTCGCTGAAGCTTTCTTT. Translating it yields CASSLGGVRFAEAFF.

In DNA form, the CDR3 reads TGTGCCAGCAGTAAGGGTAGCGGGAGGTCGGACATTCAGTACTTC. It is translated as CASSKGSGRSDIQYF. J is TRBJ2-4 and V is TRBV25-1, with TRBD2 matching 10 bases. Germline loops: CDR1 MGHDK, CDR2 SYGVNS. This CDR3 is built from 15 residues. Unmatched junction bases numbered 9, after V lost 5 bases and J lost 8 bases.

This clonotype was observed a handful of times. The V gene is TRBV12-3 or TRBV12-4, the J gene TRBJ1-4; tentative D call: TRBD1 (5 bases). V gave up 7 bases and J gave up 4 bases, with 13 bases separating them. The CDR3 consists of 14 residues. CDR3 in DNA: TGTGCCAGCACCCCGCTCAGGGATAATGAAAAACTGTTTTTT. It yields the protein CASTPLRDNEKLFF.

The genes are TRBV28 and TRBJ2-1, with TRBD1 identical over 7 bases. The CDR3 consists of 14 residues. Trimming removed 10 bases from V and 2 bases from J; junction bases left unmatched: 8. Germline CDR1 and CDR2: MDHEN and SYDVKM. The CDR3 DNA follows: TGTGCCATAATGGGGCAGGGGGCCTACAATGAGCAGTTCTTC. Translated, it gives CAIMGQGAYNEQFF.